This TCR beta chain was identified in a study of blood T cell repertoires in COVID-19. The CDR3 covers 18 residues. The V gene's germline CDR1 is KGHDR and CDR2 SFDVKD. The trim removed 3 bases at V and 3 bases at J, leaving 10 bases unmatched. The data were produced by immunoSEQ multiplex PCR, yet TCRdb's version contains in-frame clones alone and is incomplete. The sample contains about 500,000 clones, 70% to 90% of which appear only once. Material: peripheral blood. V gene TRBV24-1 combines with J gene TRBJ2-2; 9 positions match TRBD1. The TCR was taken from a woman aged 50 to 60 with COVID-19, enrolled during active disease. The CDR3 reads CATSDIPGQGSDTGELFF. In nucleotides, the CDR3 is TGTGCCACCAGTGATATTCCGGGACAGGGATCGGACACCGGGGAGCTGTTTTTT.